The clone carrying this T cell receptor beta chain turned up a few times. Its matching antigen is unknown. This entry is derived from a study of early T cells in non-severe SARS-CoV-2 infection. Across the whole study: The sequenced material was bulk RNA from unsorted whole blood, and its chains were unpaired. Overall study findings and caveats: Anti-spike CD8 responses were favored in VDJdb matching, and private and CD4 specificities were missed.

TCRdb re-analysed the 5' RACE reads in MiXCR, keeping a single row per CDR3 protein. The table includes 65,000 to 90,000 distinct CDR3 sequences, 9.5% to 15% detected once. With V trimmed by 4 bases and J by 7 bases, 11 bases remained unmatched. The CDR3 has 16 amino acids. This receptor was identified in an adult who was a healthcare worker with PCR-confirmed SARS-CoV-2 infection or an uninfected control (not recorded which). The rearrangement joins TRBV12-3 or TRBV12-4 to TRBJ2-1; TRBD2 agrees at 9 bases. The sample was whole blood. DNA of the CDR3: TGTGCCAGCAGTTCCAACCTAGGACTAGCGAGGAATGAGCAGTTCTTC. Translating it yields CASSSNLGLARNEQFF.